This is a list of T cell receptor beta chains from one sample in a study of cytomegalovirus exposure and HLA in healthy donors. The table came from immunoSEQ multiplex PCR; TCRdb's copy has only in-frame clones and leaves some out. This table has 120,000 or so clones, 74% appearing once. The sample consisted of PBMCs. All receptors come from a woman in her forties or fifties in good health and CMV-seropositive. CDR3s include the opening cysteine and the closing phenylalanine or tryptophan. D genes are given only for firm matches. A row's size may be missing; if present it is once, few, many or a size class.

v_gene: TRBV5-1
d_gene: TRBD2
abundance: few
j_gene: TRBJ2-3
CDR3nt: TGCGCCAGCACCCGGGAGAGTAGCGGGGTCGGCACAGATACGCAGTATTTT
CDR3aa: CASTRESSGVGTDTQYF

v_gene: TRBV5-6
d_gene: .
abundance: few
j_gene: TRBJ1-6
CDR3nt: TGTGCCAGCAGCTCGACTTGGCCCTTTGGATCACCCCTCCACTTT
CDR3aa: CASSSTWPFGSPLHF

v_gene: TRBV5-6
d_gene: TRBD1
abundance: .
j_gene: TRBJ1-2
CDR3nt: TGTGCCAGCAGCCTCTCCGGGACAGGGTTCTATGGCTACACCTTC
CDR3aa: CASSLSGTGFYGYTF

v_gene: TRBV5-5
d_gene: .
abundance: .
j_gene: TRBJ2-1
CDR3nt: TGTGCCAGCAGCTTGTTTAGCTCCTACAATGAGCAGTTCTTC
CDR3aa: CASSLFSSYNEQFF

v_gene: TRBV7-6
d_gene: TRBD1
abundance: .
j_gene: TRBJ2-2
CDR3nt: TGTGCCAGCAGCGAGGACAGGGGGACCGGGGAGCTGTTTTTT
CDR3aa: CASSEDRGTGELFF

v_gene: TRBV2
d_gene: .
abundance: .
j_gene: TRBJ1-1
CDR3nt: TGTGCCAGCAGTGAACTCCGGGGGAGTGAAGCTTTCTTT
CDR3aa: CASSELRGSEAFF

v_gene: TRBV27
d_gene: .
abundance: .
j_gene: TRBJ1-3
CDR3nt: TGTGCCAGCAGTCCTGACAGCGGAAACACCATATATTTT
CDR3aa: CASSPDSGNTIYF

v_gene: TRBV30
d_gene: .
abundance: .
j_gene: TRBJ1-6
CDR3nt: TGTGCCTGGGGGACTAGCGGGGGGAATTCACCCCTCCACTTT
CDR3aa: CAWGTSGGNSPLHF

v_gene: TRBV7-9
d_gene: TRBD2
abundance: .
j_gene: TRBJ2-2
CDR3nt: TGTGCCAGCAGGATAGCGGGGTCGAGCACCGGGGAGCTGTTTTTT
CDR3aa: CASRIAGSSTGELFF

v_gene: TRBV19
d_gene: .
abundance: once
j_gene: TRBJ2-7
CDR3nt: TGTGCCAGTAGTATCGCTCAGGGCGACGAGCAGTACTTC
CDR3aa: CASSIAQGDEQYF

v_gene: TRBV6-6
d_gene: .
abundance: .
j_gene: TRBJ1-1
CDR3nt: TGTGCCAGCACCGAGTCGGACGGAGGGGCTTTCTTT
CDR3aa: CASTESDGGAFF

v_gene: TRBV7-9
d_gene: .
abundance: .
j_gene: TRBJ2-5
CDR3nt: TGTGCCAGCAGCTTGGCCGAAATCCAAGAGACCCAGTACTTC
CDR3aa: CASSLAEIQETQYF

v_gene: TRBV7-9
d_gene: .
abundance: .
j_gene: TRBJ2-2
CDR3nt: TGTGCCAGCAGCTTACCAGACAGCCCGAACACCGGGGAGCTGTTTTTT
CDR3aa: CASSLPDSPNTGELFF

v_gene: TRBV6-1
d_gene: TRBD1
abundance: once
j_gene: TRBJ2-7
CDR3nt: TGTGCCAGCAGGTGGACAGGGGCTGACGAGCAGTACTTC
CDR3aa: CASRWTGADEQYF

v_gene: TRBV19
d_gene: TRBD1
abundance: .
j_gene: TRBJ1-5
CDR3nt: TGTGCCAGTAAGCCCACAGGGGGCGCCCATCAGCCCCAGCATTTT
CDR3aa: CASKPTGGAHQPQHF

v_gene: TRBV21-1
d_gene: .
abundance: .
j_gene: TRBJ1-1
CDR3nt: TGTGCCAGCAGCAAAGGGGTGGTTAGCCAGAACACTGAAGCTTTCTTT
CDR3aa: CASSKGVVSQNTEAFF

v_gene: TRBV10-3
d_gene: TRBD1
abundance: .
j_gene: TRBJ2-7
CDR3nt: TGTGCCACCGCCCCCTACTTGACAGGGGCGGACGAGCAGTACTTC
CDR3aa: CATAPYLTGADEQYF